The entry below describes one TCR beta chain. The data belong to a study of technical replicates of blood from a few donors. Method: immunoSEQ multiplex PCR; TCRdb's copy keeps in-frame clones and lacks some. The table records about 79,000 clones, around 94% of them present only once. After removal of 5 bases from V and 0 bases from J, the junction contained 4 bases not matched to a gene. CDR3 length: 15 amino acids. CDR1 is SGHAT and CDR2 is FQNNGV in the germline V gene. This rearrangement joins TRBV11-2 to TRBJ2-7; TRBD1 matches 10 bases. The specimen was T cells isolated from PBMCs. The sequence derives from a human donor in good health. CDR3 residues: CASSPRDRGSYEQYF. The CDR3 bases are TGTGCCAGCAGCCCAAGGGACAGGGGCTCCTACGAGCAGTACTTC.